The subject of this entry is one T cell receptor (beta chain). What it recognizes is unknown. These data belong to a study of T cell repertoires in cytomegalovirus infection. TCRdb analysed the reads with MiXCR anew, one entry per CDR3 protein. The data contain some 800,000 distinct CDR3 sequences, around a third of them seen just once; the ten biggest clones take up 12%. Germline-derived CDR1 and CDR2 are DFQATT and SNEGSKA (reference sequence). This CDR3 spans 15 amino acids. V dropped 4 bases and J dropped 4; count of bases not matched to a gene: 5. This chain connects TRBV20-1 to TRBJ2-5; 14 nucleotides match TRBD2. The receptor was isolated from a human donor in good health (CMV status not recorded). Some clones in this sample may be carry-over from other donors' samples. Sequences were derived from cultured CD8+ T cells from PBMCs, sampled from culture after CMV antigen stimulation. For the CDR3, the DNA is TGCAGTGCTACACAAGGACTAGCGGGGGGAGAGACCCAGTACTTC. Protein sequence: CSATQGLAGGETQYF.